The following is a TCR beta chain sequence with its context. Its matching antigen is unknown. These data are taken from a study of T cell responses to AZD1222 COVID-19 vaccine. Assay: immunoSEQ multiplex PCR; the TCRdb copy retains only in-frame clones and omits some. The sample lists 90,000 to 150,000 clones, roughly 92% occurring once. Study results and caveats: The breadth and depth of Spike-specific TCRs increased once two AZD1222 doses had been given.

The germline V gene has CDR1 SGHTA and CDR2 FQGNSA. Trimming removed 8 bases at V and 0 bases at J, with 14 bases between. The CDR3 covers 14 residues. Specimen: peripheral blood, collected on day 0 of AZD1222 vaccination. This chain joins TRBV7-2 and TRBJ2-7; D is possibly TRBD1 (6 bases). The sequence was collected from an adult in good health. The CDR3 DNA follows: TGTGCCAGCGGAATACAGGGTGCCTCCTACGAGCAGTACTTC. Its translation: CASGIQGASYEQYF.